This TCR beta chain is from a study of shared clonotypes between healthy human individuals. Findings and caveats of the study: Larger estimated richness was generally recorded for naive subsets relative to memory subsets. Among a handful of donors, roughly 5.5% of naive CD4 clonotypes were found in common. Specimens sampled were limited to blood, with tissue repertoires likely differing.

Genomic DNA belonging to each subset was distributed in equal measure over several immunoSEQ plates. TCRdb's copy holds only in-frame clones and misses some; the assay was immunoSEQ multiplex PCR. The sample consists of a few million clones, around 90% of them appearing once. Of note for this clone: What it recognizes is unknown.

Germline V gene lookup returns CDR1 GTSNPN and CDR2 SVGIG (reference sequence). The length of the CDR3 is 13 residues. V lost 1 base to trimming and J lost 9 bases, with 13 bases between them. The chain is built from TRBV30 and TRBJ1-5, with a possible D match to TRBD1 (5 bases). Specimen: naive CD4+ T cells sorted from blood. Subset given: CD45RA+ positively selected. The clonotype comes from a man between 18 and 29 years old in good health. In DNA form, the CDR3 reads TGTGCCTGGAGTGAGCAGGGTAACTCGCCCCAGCATTTT. Its translation: CAWSEQGNSPQHF.